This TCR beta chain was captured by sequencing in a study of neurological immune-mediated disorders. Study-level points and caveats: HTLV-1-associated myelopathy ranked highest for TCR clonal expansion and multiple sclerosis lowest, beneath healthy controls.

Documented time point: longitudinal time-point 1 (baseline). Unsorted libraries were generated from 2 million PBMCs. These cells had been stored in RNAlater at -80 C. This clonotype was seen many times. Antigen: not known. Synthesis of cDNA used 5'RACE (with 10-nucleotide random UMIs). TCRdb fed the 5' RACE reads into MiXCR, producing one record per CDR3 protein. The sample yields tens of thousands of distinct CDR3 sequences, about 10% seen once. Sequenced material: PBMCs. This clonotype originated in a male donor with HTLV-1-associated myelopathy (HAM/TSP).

The CDR3 coding sequence is TGCGCCAGCAGCTTGGAGGTTCGTGAGCAGTTCTTC. Amino acids: CASSLEVREQFF. V usage is TRBV5-1 and J usage is TRBJ2-1; D uncertain. Trimming cost V 0 bases and J 9 bases, with 7 bases left between them. The CDR3 is 12 amino acids. The V gene's germline CDR1 is SGHRS and CDR2 YFSETQ. The entire variable domain, with the rest obtained from reference TRBV5-1 and TRBJ2-1, is as follows: KAGVTQTPRYLIKTRGQQVTLSCSPISGHRSVSWYQQTPGQGLQFLFEYFSETQRNKGNFPGRFSGRQFSNSRSEMNVSTLELGDSALYLCASSLEVREQFFGPGTRLTVL.